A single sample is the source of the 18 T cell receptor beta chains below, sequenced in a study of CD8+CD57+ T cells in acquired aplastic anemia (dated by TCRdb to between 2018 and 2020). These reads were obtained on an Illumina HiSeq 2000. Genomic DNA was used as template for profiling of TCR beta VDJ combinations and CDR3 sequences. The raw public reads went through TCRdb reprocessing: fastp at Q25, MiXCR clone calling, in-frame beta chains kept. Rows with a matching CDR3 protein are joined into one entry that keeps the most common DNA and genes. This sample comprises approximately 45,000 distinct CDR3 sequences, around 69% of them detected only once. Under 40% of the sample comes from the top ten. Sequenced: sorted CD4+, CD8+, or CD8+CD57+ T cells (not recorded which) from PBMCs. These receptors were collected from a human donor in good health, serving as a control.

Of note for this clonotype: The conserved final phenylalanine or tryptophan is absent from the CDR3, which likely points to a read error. This CDR3 reads CASSDSSGRTPGNEQFL. CDR3 nucleotide sequence: TGTGCCAGCAGTGACTCTAGCGGGAGGACCCCTGGGAATGAGCAGTTCCTC. This chain uses TRBV7-6 with TRBJ2-1, with 11 bases lining up with TRBD2. This CDR3 comprises 17 residues. V was clipped by 6 bases and J by 7 bases; unmatched bases: 14. Germline CDR1 is SGHVS and CDR2 is FNYEAQ.

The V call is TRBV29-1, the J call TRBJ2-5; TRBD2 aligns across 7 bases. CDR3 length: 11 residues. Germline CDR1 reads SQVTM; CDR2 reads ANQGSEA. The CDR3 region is CSVGGRETQYF. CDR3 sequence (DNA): TGCTCGGTGGGGGGGAGGGAGACCCAGTACTTC.

CDR3 DNA: TGTGCCAGCAGCCTAAACACCGGGGAGCTGTTTTTT. Protein: CASSLNTGELFF. The chain employs TRBV7-8 and TRBJ2-2, with D hard to call. The germline V gene has CDR1 SGHVS and CDR2 FQNEAQ. The CDR3 runs to 12 residues. Trimming stripped 5 bases from V and 2 bases from J, with 3 bases between.

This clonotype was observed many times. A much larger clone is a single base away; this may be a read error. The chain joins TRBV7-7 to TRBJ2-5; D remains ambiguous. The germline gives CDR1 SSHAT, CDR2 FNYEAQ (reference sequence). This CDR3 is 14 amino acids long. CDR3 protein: CASSPRPERETQYF. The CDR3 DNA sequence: TGTGCTAGCAGCCCCCGACCAGAGCGAGAGACCCAGTACTTC.

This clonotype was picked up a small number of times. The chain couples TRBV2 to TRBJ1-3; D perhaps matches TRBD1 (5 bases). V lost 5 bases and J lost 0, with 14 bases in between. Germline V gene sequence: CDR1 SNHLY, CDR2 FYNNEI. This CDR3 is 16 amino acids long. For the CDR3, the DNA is TGTGCCAGCAGTCAAAACTCAGGGTACTCTGGAAACACCATATATTTT. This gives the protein CASSQNSGYSGNTIYF.

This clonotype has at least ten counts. The CDR3 bases are TGTGCCACCAGTGCCTGGGGGACAGGGGGCTACGAGCAGTACTTC. The encoded protein is CATSAWGTGGYEQYF. The rearrangement uses TRBV24-1 and TRBJ2-7, with 11 positions matching TRBD1. The CDR3 extends over 15 amino acids. With V trimmed by 5 bases and J by 3 bases, 5 bases remained unmatched. The germline V gene has CDR1 KGHDR and CDR2 SFDVKD.

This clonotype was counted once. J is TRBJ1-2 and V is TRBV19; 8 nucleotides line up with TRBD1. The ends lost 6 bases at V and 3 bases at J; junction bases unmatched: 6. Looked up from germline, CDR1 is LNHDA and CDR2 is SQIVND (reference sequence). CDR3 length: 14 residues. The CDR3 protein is CASSHQDRDYGYTF. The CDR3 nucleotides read TGTGCCAGTAGCCACCAGGACAGGGACTATGGCTACACCTTC.

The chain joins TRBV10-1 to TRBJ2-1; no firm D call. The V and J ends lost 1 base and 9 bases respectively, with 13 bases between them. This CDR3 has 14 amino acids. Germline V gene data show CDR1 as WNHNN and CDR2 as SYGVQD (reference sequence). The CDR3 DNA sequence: TGCGCCAGCAGTGAGTTTGAAGTTCTTAGTGAGCAGTTCTTC. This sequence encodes CASSEFEVLSEQFF.

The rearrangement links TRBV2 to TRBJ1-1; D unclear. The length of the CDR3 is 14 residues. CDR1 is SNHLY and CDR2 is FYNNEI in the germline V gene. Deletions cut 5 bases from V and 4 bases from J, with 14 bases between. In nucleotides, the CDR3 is TGTGCCAGCAGTCGTAACCAAGGCGGCACTGAAGCTTTCTTT. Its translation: CASSRNQGGTEAFF.

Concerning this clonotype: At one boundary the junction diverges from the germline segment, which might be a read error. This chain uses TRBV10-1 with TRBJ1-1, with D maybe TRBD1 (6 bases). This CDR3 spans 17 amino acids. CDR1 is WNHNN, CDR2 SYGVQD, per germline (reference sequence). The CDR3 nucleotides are TGCGCCAGCAGTGAGTCGCCGGGGGGCCTGCGGAACACTGGAGCTTTCTTT. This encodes CASSESPGGLRNTGAFF.

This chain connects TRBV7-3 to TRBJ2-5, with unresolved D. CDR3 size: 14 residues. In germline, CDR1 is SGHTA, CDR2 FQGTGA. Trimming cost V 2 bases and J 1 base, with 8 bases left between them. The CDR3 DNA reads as TGTGCCAGCAGCTTAGGGCTAATCCAAGAGACCCAGTACTTC. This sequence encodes CASSLGLIQETQYF.

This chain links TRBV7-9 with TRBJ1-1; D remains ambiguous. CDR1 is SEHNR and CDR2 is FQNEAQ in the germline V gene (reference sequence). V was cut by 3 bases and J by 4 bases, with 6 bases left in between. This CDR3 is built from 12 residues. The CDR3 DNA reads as TGTGCCAGCAGCTTCGGGCCCACTGAAGCTTTCTTT. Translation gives CASSFGPTEAFF. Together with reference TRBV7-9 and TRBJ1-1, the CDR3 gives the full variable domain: DTGVSQNPRHKITKRGQNVTFRCDPISEHNRLYWYRQTLGQGPEFLTYFQNEAQLEKSRLLSDRFSAERPKGSFSTLEIQRTEQGDSAMYLCASSFGPTEAFFGQGTRLTVV.

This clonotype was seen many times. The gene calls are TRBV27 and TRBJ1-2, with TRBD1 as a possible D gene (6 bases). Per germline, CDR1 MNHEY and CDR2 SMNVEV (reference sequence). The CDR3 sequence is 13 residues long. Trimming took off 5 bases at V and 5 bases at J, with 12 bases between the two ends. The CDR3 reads CASSAGQFYGYTF. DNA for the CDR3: TGTGCCAGCAGTGCCGGACAGTTTTATGGCTACACCTTC.

CDR3 region: CASSFVNTEAFF. CDR3 nucleotide sequence: TGTGCCAGTAGTTTCGTGAACACTGAAGCTTTCTTT. The V gene is TRBV19, the J gene TRBJ1-1; the D is unclear. V lost 5 bases and J 0 bases, leaving 4 bases between the germline ends. Germline assignment: CDR1 LNHDA and CDR2 SQIVND (reference sequence). The CDR3 extends over 12 amino acids.

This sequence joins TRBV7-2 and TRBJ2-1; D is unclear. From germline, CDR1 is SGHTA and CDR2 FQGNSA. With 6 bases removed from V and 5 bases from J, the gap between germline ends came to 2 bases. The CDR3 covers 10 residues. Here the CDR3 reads CASSHNEQFF. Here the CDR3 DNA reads TGTGCCAGCAGTCACAATGAGCAGTTCTTC.

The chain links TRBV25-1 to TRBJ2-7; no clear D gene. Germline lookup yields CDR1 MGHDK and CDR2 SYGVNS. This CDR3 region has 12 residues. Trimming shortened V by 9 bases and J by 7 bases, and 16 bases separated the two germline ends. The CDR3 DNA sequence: TGTGCCAGGGGGTGTTTGGCTGGGGAGCAGTACTTC. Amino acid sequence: CARGCLAGEQYF.

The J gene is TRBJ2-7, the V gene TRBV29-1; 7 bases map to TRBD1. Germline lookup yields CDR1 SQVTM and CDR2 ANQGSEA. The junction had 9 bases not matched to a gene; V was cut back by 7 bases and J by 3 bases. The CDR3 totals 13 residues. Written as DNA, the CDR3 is TGCAGCGCCAATGTTCGACAGGGCTACGAGCAGTACTTC. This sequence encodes CSANVRQGYEQYF.

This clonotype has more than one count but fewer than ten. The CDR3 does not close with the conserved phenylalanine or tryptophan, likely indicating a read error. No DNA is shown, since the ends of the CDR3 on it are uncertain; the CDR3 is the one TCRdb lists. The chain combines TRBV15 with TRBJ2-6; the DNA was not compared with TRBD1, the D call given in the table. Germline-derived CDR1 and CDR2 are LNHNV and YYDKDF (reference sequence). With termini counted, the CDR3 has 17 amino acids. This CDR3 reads CATSFTGSSGANVLTVL.